The sequence of this T cell receptor beta chain was determined in a study of T cells in Graves' hyperthyroidism and ophthalmopathy. With regard to this clonotype: A read error may be the cause here, since a much bigger clone is one base away.

Amplified TCR beta CDR3 regions came from RNA transcripts. First-round RT-PCR targeting the TCR CDR3 was performed with the HTBI primer set. Each CDR3 protein gets one entry after TCRdb re-called the multiplex PCR reads with MiXCR. The repertoire includes fewer than 450,000 distinct CDR3 sequences, around 15% of them detected once, and 28% sits in the top ten. Germline assignment: CDR1 ENHRY and CDR2 SYGVKD. Trimming removed 2 bases at V and 1 base at J, with 11 bases between. CDR3 size: 16 residues. The rearrangement uses TRBV10-3 and TRBJ2-2, with a possible D match to TRBD2 (6 bases). The sequence came from a man aged 50-59 years with Graves' ophthalmopathy. The source material was blood. The CDR3 reads CAISEMVGGNTGELFF. The CDR3 DNA sequence: TGTGCCATCAGTGAGATGGTGGGAGGGAACACCGGGGAGCTGTTTTTT.